This T cell receptor (beta chain) was sequenced during a study of blood T cell repertoires in COVID-19. Study-wide context: T cells, B-cell-depleted T cells, or PBMCs supplied cDNA or gDNA.

V was clipped by 2 bases and J by 5 bases, with 15 bases between them. CDR3 size: 15 residues. Per germline, CDR1 MDHEN and CDR2 SYDVKM. Original processing methods: Reference gene primer amplification gave estimated nucleated cell counts. The method was immunoSEQ multiplex PCR; TCRdb's version includes in-frame clones alone and lacks a portion of them. That table supplies the V and J calls and clone size; D and trimming were determined from the DNA. The sample contains about 160,000 clones, approximately 79% of which appear only once. Sequencing used peripheral blood. The genes are TRBV28 and TRBJ2-5; tentative D call: TRBD1 (6 bases). This TCR came from a woman in her sixties with COVID-19, enrolled during active disease. The CDR3 DNA sequence: TGTGCCAGCAGTTTAAGGGACAACCCTCGGGAGACCCAGTACTTC. It specifies CASSLRDNPRETQYF.